The source of this TCR beta chain is a study of beta chain features in type 1 diabetes (dated 2018 in TCRdb). General notes on the study: Mean age, gender distribution, total cell number and subset yield did not differ between patients and healthy donors. A total of about 100,000,000 sorted cells were examined across all samples, and RNA yield correlated strongly with the number of cells per subset. In the study, TCRB repertoires of sorted circulating CD4+ T cell subsets from recently diagnosed type 1 diabetes patients were compared with those of matched healthy donors. Regulatory and stem cell-like memory subsets were obtained from only 8 patients and about 8 healthy donors, while naive and central memory subsets were obtained from all 30 or so donors. The study at large found these results: HLA sub-analyses involved small numbers of individuals, so any influence of HLA type on TCRB rearrangement remained unresolved. PCR might favor shorter templates, but patient and control samples were amplified and corrected together, so any skew would affect both groups equally. Fewer insertions and more nucleotide deletions at VDJ recombination sites were observed in patients with type 1 diabetes, implying thymic rearrangement abnormalities. Sequencing cDNA rather than genomic DNA could over-represent highly expressing activated cells, although activation and CD3 levels did not differ between groups. The naive, central memory and regulatory TCRB repertoires appeared to resemble one another more closely among patients than among healthy donors. A moderate but significant shortening of TCRB CDR3 length was observed in type 1 diabetes patients in all four CD4+ subsets.

A single peripheral blood draw of around 0.11 L on average was collected from each donor into heparinised tubes. A BD FACSAria II and a panel including CD45RO, CCR7, CD25, CD127, CD95 and CD27 were used to sort naive, central memory, regulatory and stem cell-like memory CD4+ T cells. All sorted populations exceeded 95% purity. PBMCs were isolated right away by Lymphoprep density gradient centrifugation and were stained directly, without culture. Samples were stained and sorted in pairs, with one healthy donor and one patient per experiment, so that batch effects were minimized. The table lists this clone with many counts. The target of this receptor is not known. No base-level quality is on record; no much larger clone is a single base apart. Taken from the germline V gene (reference sequence), the CDR1 and CDR2 loops are MNHNY and SVGAGI. The CDR3 runs 14 amino acids, cysteine and phenylalanine included. Here the CDR3 DNA is all that survives: 42 bases in frame from base 1. V trim: 4 bases; J trim: 7 bases; unmatched bases: 7.

The entire amount of isolated RNA was reverse transcribed using the High Capacity cDNA Reverse Transcription Kit, so the sequenced TCRB transcripts were expressed ones. Deep immunoSEQ sequencing was applied to naive, central memory and regulatory T cell samples, giving an average of roughly 3.3 million total reads per sample. Sorted cells were lysed in RLT buffer and RNA was extracted with DNase-treated RNeasy Micro or Mini kits, depending on cell number. To prevent cross-contamination, each cell subset was processed individually, whereas patient and healthy donor samples were processed jointly. Using the immunoSEQ multiplex PCR, TCRB sequences were amplified from cDNA into 87-bp fragments spanning the CDR3 region. Sequencing of the amplicons was done on the Illumina HiSeq platform. Per the source publication's procedure: PCR bias was corrected computationally using synthetic template baselines, and reads within Hamming distance 2 were collapsed, with unmergeable singletons discarded. By aligning reads against IMGT, V, D and J genes, CDR3 length, and insertions or deletions at six rearrangement sites were assigned. Within each subset, clonotype counts were normalized to sorted cell number, and only after that were true diversity and Gini coefficients computed with the tcR R package. The overlap coefficient, calculated on TCRB nucleotide sequences, was used to measure repertoire sharing. The table comes from immuneACCESS by way of TCRdb, which keeps in-frame sequences with V and J called. Part of the clones is missing from these tables; in studies checked, under half for an unresolved V gene and the rest for unknown reasons. V, J and clone size were drawn from that table, and D and trimming were deduced from the DNA. This sample has 160,000 or so clones in its table, and approximately 10% of those were observed once. The ten largest clonotypes hold over 2% of the sample.

The TCR comes from a man in his late teens or twenties in good health. Here the chain combines TRBV6-6 and TRBJ1-5; TRBD1 lines up with 7 middle nucleotides. Sequencing was done on a sample of central memory CD4+ T cells from blood. The DNA sequence is as follows: TGTGCCAGCAGTTCGACAGGGAACAACCAGCCCCAGCATTTT. Its coded protein is CASSSTGNNQPQHF.